This entry lists 14 T cell receptor beta chains sequenced from one sample in a study of cytomegalovirus exposure and HLA in healthy donors. Method: immunoSEQ multiplex PCR; TCRdb's copy keeps in-frame clones and lacks some. The table records 150,000 to 200,000 clones, approximately 78% of them present only once. Sequencing was performed on PBMCs. Source of these receptors: a young woman in good health and CMV-seronegative.

The chain links TRBV6-1 to TRBJ1-5; D remains unclear. Between the trimmed V and J ends, which lost 6 bases and 0 bases, there was a span of 9 bases. CDR3 length equals 14 residues. Germline values: CDR1 MNHNS, CDR2 SASEGT. The CDR3 nucleotides read TGTGCCAGCAGGGGCTCTCTTAGCAATCAGCCCCAGCATTTT. This codes for CASRGSLSNQPQHF.

The chain recombines TRBV6-1 with TRBJ2-2, with a weak D call TRBD1 (5 bases). The V end lost 2 bases, the J end lost 7 bases, and 8 bases lay between the germline ends. From germline, CDR1 is MNHNS and CDR2 SASEGT. The CDR3 spans 13 residues. CDR3 bases: TGTGCCAGCAGTGAAAGGGGCCTCGGGGAGCTGTTTTTT. Its protein is CASSERGLGELFF.

The chain is built from TRBV30 and TRBJ1-1; D ambiguous. This CDR3 is 14 amino acids long. V shed 4 bases and J shed 3 bases, with 15 bases lying between them. Germline values: CDR1 GTSNPN, CDR2 SVGIG (reference sequence). For the CDR3, the DNA is TGTGCCTGGAAGGCGGGGAAGGAGGACACTGAAGCTTTCTTT. Translating it yields CAWKAGKEDTEAFF. Using reference TRBV30 and TRBJ1-1 for the parts outside the CDR3, the full variable domain is SQTIHQWPATLVQPVGSPLSLECTVEGTSNPNLYWYRQAAGRGLQLLFYSVGIGQISSEVPQNLSASRPQDRQFILSSKKLLLSDSGFYLCAWKAGKEDTEAFFGQGTRLTVV.

The CDR3 DNA follows: TGTGCCAGCAGTTACCGGCGAGGATCCTACGAGCAGTACTTC. Protein: CASSYRRGSYEQYF. This chain links TRBV6-5 with TRBJ2-7; no definite D call. Trimming cost V 2 bases and J 1 base, with 9 bases left between them. Germline-derived CDR1 and CDR2 are MNHEY and SVGAGI. CDR3 size: 14 residues.

The V and J genes are TRBV2 and TRBJ1-6, with D unclear. Per germline, CDR1 SNHLY and CDR2 FYNNEI. The germline V and J ends were trimmed by 3 bases and 0 bases, with 6 bases remaining between them. The CDR3 spans 15 residues. The CDR3 DNA is TGTGCCAGCAGTGAGAGAAGCTCCTATAATTCACCCCTCCACTTT. Its translation: CASSERSSYNSPLHF.

The chain couples TRBV5-1 to TRBJ2-5; perhaps TRBD2 as D (5 bases). CDR1 is SGHRS and CDR2 is YFSETQ in the germline V gene. Trimming took 2 bases from V and 1 from J, leaving 9 bases between them. CDR3 length equals 14 residues. DNA of the CDR3: TGCGCCAGCAGCTTTAGTGGAGGCCAAGAGACCCAGTACTTC. It specifies CASSFSGGQETQYF.

V is TRBV5-1 and J is TRBJ2-7; 7 bases map to TRBD2. J was trimmed by 2 bases and V by 5 bases; bases with no gene match: 7. This CDR3 contains 14 residues. Germline V lookup: CDR1 SGHRS, CDR2 YFSETQ. In DNA form, the CDR3 reads TGCGCCAGCAGGGTCGGGGGGTTGCCCTACGAGCAGTACTTC. Amino acids: CASRVGGLPYEQYF.

The gene calls are TRBV6-5 and TRBJ1-4; 7 nucleotides line up with TRBD1. Looked up from germline, CDR1 is MNHEY and CDR2 is SVGAGI. V was clipped by 4 bases and J by 3 bases; unmatched bases: 5. This CDR3 is built from 15 residues. In DNA form, the CDR3 reads TGTGCCAGCAGTTCGACAGGGATTGCTAATGAAAAACTGTTTTTT. Translation: CASSSTGIANEKLFF.

V gene TRBV4-1 combines with J gene TRBJ2-4, with no clear D. Germline CDR1 and CDR2: MGHRA and YSYEKL. The CDR3 runs 15 residues. Between the trimmed V and J ends, which lost 5 bases and 6 bases, there was a span of 17 bases. The CDR3 DNA is TGCGCCAGCAGCACCCTAAAGCGAGGCGGAAACATTCAGTACTTC. Translation: CASSTLKRGGNIQYF.

This clone was seen only a few times. The gene calls are TRBV5-1 and TRBJ2-5; tentatively, D is TRBD1 (5 bases). V was pared by 2 bases and J by 3 bases, with 17 bases between. The CDR3 has 16 amino acids. The germline CDR1 and CDR2 sequences are SGHRS and YFSETQ. CDR3 coding DNA: TGCGCCAGCAGCTTAGGGGCAGGGTCCTTTGAAGAGACCCAGTACTTC. This codes for CASSLGAGSFEETQYF.

The chain employs TRBV5-3 and TRBJ1-2, with D unresolved. TRBV5-3 is known as an ORF, though its function is uncertain. The CDR3 contains 10 residues. With 6 bases removed from V and 6 bases from J, the gap between germline ends came to 6 bases. CDR3 sequence (DNA): TGTGCCAGAACCCGAGATGGCTACACCTTC. This codes for CARTRDGYTF.

This rearrangement joins TRBV5-1 to TRBJ1-5; a possible D gene is TRBD1 (6 bases). V lost 1 base, J lost 0 bases, and 11 bases lay in between. The CDR3 extends over 16 amino acids. Per germline, CDR1 SGHRS and CDR2 YFSETQ. CDR3 loop: CASSLTGQNSNQPQHF. The DNA of the CDR3 is TGCGCCAGCAGCTTGACCGGACAGAATAGCAATCAGCCCCAGCATTTT.

The chain carries TRBV10-3 and TRBJ1-2; 10 bases agree with TRBD1. The CDR3 is 15 residues long. V lost 6 bases and J lost 7; bases outside the gene matches: 11. The germline CDR1 and CDR2 sequences are ENHRY and SYGVKD. The CDR3 nucleotides are TGTGCCATCAGCGACTTGACAGGGGGCGAGGCTGGCTACACCTTC. Translated: CAISDLTGGEAGYTF.

V usage is TRBV6-1 and J usage is TRBJ2-2; maybe TRBD1 (8 bases). This CDR3 is 15 amino acids long. V lost 11 bases to trimming and J lost 7 bases, with 23 bases between them. Germline values: CDR1 MNHNS, CDR2 SASEGT. The CDR3 region is CAAGTTSGGSGELFF. CDR3 sequence (DNA): TGTGCCGCTGGGACTACCTCAGGGGGCAGCGGGGAGCTGTTTTTT.